Reported below is one T cell receptor (beta chain). The antigen is unknown. CDR3 length: 13 amino acids. The V gene's germline CDR1 is MNHEY and CDR2 SMNVEV (reference sequence). With 3 bases removed from V and 5 bases from J, the gap between germline ends came to 10 bases. The record originates from a study of identical twins. A template switching step contributed a universal primer site, while unique molecular identifiers were present in the cDNA. MiXCR was run by TCRdb on the 5' RACE reads, yielding one entry per CDR3 protein. The data show some 460,000 distinct CDR3 sequences, with about 14% seen just once and around 0.57% held by the top ten. Findings and limits, study-wide: Models underestimated TCR alpha sharing (out-of-frame) in monozygotic twins. The conclusions drew on cross-sectional statistical analysis instead of tracking the same donors. Weaker excess sharing between twins was seen in beta out-of-frame sequences.

These data were also reused for a study on yellow fever vaccine responses in identical twins.

The receptor comes from a woman aged 18 to 35 in good health. The chain combines TRBV27 with TRBJ2-5, with a weak D call TRBD1 (6 bases). The sample taken for sequencing was CD4+ T cells sorted from blood. This CDR3 is CASSFAQGETQYF. CDR3 nucleotide sequence: TGTGCCAGCAGTTTCGCACAGGGCGAGACCCAGTACTTC.